This TCR beta chain was recorded in a study of multiple sclerosis patients with progressive multifocal leukoencephalopathy. Findings and caveats of the study: PML-onset expanded TRB clones were detectable before and during natalizumab therapy. It is unclear whether the findings reflect JC virus infection or general immunocompromise.

Turning to this clone: Antigen unknown.

Stated time point: before natalizumab initiation. The ends were cut back, 0 bases at V and 1 base at J, with 6 bases in the middle. CDR1 and CDR2 from the germline V gene are SGHTA and FQGNSA. CDR3 length equals 14 residues. Data came from immunoSEQ multiplex PCR; TCRdb stores just in-frame clones and leaves some out. The sample lists under 35,000 clones, 80% to 95% occurring once. The source material was PBMCs. The receptor comes from a man aged 25-45 years with multiple sclerosis. The genes are TRBV7-2 and TRBJ1-1; D gene uncertain. The chain's CDR3 is CASSLAVGNTEAFF. The CDR3 DNA sequence: TGTGCCAGCAGCTTAGCGGTAGGGAACACTGAAGCTTTCTTT.